A single sample gave rise to the 14 T cell receptor beta chains below, sequenced in a study of blood T cell repertoires in COVID-19. Using immunoSEQ multiplex PCR, the repertoire was profiled, and TCRdb retains in-frame clones only, with some absent. The sample gives 110,000 to 150,000 clones, just under 85% of which show up once; roughly 3% is in the top ten. The sequenced sample consisted of peripheral blood. The source of these receptors is a woman aged 80 or older with acute or convalescent COVID-19.

The chain carries TRBV19 and TRBJ1-2, with D perhaps TRBD1 (6 bases). The CDR3 totals 14 residues. V was trimmed by 8 bases and J by 1 base, leaving 14 bases between them. CDR1 LNHDA and CDR2 SQIVND come from the germline V gene (reference sequence). The CDR3 here is CASLREGVNYGYTF. CDR3 DNA sequence: TGTGCCAGTCTTCGGGAGGGGGTTAACTATGGCTACACCTTC.

The CDR3 region is CASFPGQIQTEQYF. Written as DNA, the CDR3 is TGTGCCAGCTTCCCGGGACAGATTCAGACCGAGCAGTACTTC. The V and J genes are TRBV18 and TRBJ2-7; the match to TRBD1 covers 7 bases. Unmatched junction bases numbered 12, after V lost 7 bases and J lost 6 bases. Germline-derived CDR1 and CDR2 are KGHSH and LQKENI. There are 14 residues in the CDR3.

The chain carries TRBV7-9 and TRBJ2-7; D is unresolved. Trimming took off 1 base at V and 3 bases at J, with 7 bases between the two ends. The germline CDR1 and CDR2 sequences are SEHNR and FQNEAQ (reference sequence). This CDR3 has 13 residues. Here the CDR3 reads CASSLGGDYEQYF. The CDR3 bases are TGTGCCAGCAGCTTAGGAGGAGACTACGAGCAGTACTTC.

The gene calls are TRBV7-9 and TRBJ2-3, with TRBD2 matching over 15 bases. The CDR3 is made up of 15 amino acids. Germline V CDR1 and CDR2: SEHNR, FQNEAQ (reference sequence). J lost 4 bases, V lost 4 bases, and 0 bases had no gene match. The CDR3 sequence: CASSWTSGGADTQYF. CDR3 bases: TGTGCCAGCAGCTGGACTAGCGGGGGGGCAGATACGCAGTATTTT.

The rearrangement joins TRBV5-6 to TRBJ1-6, with D perhaps matching TRBD1 (6 bases). The V and J ends lost 2 bases and 9 bases respectively, with 12 bases between them. The germline CDR1 and CDR2 sequences are SGHDT and YYEEEE. The CDR3 is 14 residues long. The DNA for the CDR3 is TGTGCCAGCAGCTTTGGGGGCGCCGGTTCACCCCTCCACTTT. Its translation: CASSFGGAGSPLHF.

This sequence joins TRBV29-1 and TRBJ1-2, with TRBD1 identical over 12 bases. Germline CDR1 and CDR2: SQVTM and ANQGSEA. There are 13 residues in the CDR3. J was trimmed by 4 bases and V by 8 bases; bases with no gene match: 5. CDR3 in DNA: TGCAGCACCCGGGACAGGGGGCTCTATGGCTACACCTTC. It encodes CSTRDRGLYGYTF. The full variable domain, completed using reference TRBV29-1 and TRBJ1-2, is SAVISQKPSRDICQRGTSLTIQCQVDSQVTMMFWYRQQPGQSLTLIATANQGSEATYESGFVIDKFPISRPNLTFSTLTVSNMSPEDSSIYLCSTRDRGLYGYTFGSGTRLTVV.

This clone has a handful of counts. The rearrangement links TRBV24-1 to TRBJ1-6, with TRBD1 matching over 7 bases. V lost 5 bases, J lost 6 bases, and 6 bases stayed unmatched. CDR1 is KGHDR and CDR2 is SFDVKD in the germline V gene. CDR3 length: 15 residues. CDR3 DNA sequence: TGTGCCACCAGTGGGGGGGACAGCCCTAATTCACCCCTCCACTTT. Its protein product is CATSGGDSPNSPLHF.

This clone has a handful of counts. V is TRBV11-2 and J is TRBJ1-3; D uncertain. The ends were cut back, 3 bases at V and 0 bases at J, with 3 bases in the middle. This CDR3 comprises 13 residues. Germline loops: CDR1 SGHAT, CDR2 FQNNGV. For the CDR3, the DNA is TGTGCCAGCAGCTTGAGCTCTGGAAACACCATATATTTT. Protein product: CASSLSSGNTIYF. The variable domain in full, completed from reference TRBV11-2 and TRBJ1-3, reads EAGVAQSPRYKIIEKRQSVAFWCNPISGHATLYWYQQILGQGPKLLIQFQNNGVVDDSQLPKDRFSAERLKGVDSTLKIQPAKLEDSAVYLCASSLSSGNTIYFGEGSWLTVV.

This chain joins TRBV7-2 and TRBJ1-1; tentatively, D is TRBD1 (6 bases). This CDR3 has 13 amino acids. Germline values: CDR1 SGHTA, CDR2 FQGNSA. Deletions cut 5 bases from V and 5 bases from J, with 12 bases between. Written as DNA, the CDR3 is TGTGCCAGCAGCCCACAGGGTATAACTGAAGCTTTCTTT. Its translation: CASSPQGITEAFF.

This chain joins TRBV18 and TRBJ2-7; 9 nucleotides line up with TRBD2. J was trimmed by 3 bases and V by 5 bases; bases with no gene match: 14. CDR1 KGHSH and CDR2 LQKENI come from the germline V gene. This CDR3 has 17 amino acids. CDR3 nucleotide sequence: TGTGCCAGCTCAGCTTCTGCTGGGCTAGCGGGGAGCTACGAGCAGTACTTC. Encoded protein: CASSASAGLAGSYEQYF.

In this sample, this clone turned up once. The gene calls are TRBV4-1 and TRBJ1-1; D remains ambiguous. The CDR3 loop spans 15 amino acids. The V end lost 1 base, the J end lost 0 bases, and 9 bases lay between the germline ends. CDR1 and CDR2 (germline): MGHRA, YSYEKL. The DNA of the CDR3 is TGCGCCAGCAGCCAAGTGGGCCAGTTGAACACTGAAGCTTTCTTT. This gives the protein CASSQVGQLNTEAFF.

This chain connects TRBV5-1 to TRBJ1-1; perhaps TRBD1 as D (5 bases). V lost 0 bases to trimming and J lost 2 bases, with 11 bases between them. Germline CDR1 SGHRS, CDR2 YFSETQ. The CDR3 loop spans 15 amino acids. CDR3 sequence reads: CASSLDNRRNTEAFF. As DNA, the CDR3 is TGCGCCAGCAGCTTGGATAACAGGAGAAACACTGAAGCTTTCTTT. The entire variable domain, with the rest obtained from reference TRBV5-1 and TRBJ1-1, is as follows: KAGVTQTPRYLIKTRGQQVTLSCSPISGHRSVSWYQQTPGQGLQFLFEYFSETQRNKGNFPGRFSGRQFSNSRSEMNVSTLELGDSALYLCASSLDNRRNTEAFFGQGTRLTVV.

Only one count was recorded for this clone. The chain links TRBV3-1 (or the pseudogene TRBV3-2) to TRBJ1-1; D possibly corresponds to TRBD1 (5 bases). The V and J ends lost 8 bases and 0 bases respectively, with 10 bases between them. Germline lookup yields CDR1 LGHDT and CDR2 YNNKEL (reference sequence). The CDR3 contains 13 residues. CDR3 in amino acids: CASGGFVNTEAFF. In DNA form, the CDR3 reads TGTGCCAGCGGGGGGTTCGTGAACACTGAAGCTTTCTTT.

The chain couples TRBV19 to TRBJ1-2; D not certain. Germline CDR1 reads LNHDA; CDR2 reads SQIVND (reference sequence). V was clipped by 1 base and J by 4 bases, with 7 bases between them. This CDR3 comprises 13 residues. In nucleotides, the CDR3 is TGTGCCAGTAGTATAGCAACCAGCTATGGCTACACCTTC. It yields the protein CASSIATSYGYTF.